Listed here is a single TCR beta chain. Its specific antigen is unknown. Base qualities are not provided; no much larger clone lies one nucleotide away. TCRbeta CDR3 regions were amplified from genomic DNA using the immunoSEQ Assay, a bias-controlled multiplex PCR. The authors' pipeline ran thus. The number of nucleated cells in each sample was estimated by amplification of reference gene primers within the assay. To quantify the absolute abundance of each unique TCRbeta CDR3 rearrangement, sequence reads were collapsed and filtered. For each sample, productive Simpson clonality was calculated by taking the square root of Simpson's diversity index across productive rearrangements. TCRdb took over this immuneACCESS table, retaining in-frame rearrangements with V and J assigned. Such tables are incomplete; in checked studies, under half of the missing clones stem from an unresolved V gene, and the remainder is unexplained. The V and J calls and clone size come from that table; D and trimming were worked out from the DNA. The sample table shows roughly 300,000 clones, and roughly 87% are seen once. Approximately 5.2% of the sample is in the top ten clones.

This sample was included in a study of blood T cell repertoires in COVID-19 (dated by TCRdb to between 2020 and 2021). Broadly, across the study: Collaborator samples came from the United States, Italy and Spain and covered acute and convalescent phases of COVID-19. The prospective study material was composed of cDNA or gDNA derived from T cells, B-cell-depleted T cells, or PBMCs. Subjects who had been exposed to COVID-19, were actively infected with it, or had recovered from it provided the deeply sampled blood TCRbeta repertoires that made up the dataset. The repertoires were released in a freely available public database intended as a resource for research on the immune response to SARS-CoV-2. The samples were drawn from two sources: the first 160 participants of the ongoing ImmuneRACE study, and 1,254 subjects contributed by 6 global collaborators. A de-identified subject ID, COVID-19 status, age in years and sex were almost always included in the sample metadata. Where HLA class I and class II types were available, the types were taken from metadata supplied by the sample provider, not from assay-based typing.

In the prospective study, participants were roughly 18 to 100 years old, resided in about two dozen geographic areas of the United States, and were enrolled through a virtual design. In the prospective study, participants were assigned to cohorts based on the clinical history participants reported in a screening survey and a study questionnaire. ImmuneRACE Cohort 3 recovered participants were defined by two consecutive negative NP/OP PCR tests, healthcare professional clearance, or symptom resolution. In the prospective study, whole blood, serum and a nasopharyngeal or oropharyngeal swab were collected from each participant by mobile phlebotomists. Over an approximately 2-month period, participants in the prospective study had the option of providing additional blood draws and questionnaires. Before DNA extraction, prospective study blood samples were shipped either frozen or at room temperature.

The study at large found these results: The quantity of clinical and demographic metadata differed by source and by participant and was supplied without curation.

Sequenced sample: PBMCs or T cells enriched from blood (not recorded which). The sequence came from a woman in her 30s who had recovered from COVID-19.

CDR3 reads: CASSIGGPQHF. In nucleotide form, the sequence is TGTGCCAGTAGTATCGGGGGGCCCCAGCATTTT. The sequence joins TRBV19 to TRBJ1-5; TRBD1 is a weak D gene call, 5 bases matching. The CDR3 runs 11 amino acids, cysteine and phenylalanine included. Only the CDR3 region is kept as DNA, spanning 33 bases read in frame from base 1. V is reduced by 3 bases and J by 9 bases, leaving a spacing of 6 bases between them. For CDR1 and CDR2, the germline V gene (reference sequence) lists LNHDA and SQIVND.